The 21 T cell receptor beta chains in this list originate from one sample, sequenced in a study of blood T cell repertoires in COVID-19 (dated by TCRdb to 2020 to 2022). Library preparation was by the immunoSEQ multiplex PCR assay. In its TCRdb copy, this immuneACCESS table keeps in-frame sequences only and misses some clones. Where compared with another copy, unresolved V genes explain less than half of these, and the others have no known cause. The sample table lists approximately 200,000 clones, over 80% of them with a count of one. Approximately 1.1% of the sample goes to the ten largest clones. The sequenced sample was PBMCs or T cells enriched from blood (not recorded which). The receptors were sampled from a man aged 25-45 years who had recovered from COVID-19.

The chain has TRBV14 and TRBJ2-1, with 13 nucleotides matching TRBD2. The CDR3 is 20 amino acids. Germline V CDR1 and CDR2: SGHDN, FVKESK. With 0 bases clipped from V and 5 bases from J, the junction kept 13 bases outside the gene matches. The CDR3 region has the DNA TGTGCCAGCAGCCAAGATCTATTAGCCGCGACTAGCGGGGGGAACAATGAGCAGTTCTTC. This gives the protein CASSQDLLAATSGGNNEQFF.

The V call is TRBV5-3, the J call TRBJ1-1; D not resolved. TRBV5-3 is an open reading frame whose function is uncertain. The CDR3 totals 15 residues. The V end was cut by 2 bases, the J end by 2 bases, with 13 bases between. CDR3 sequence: CARSFRRGNNTEAFF. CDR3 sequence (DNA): TGTGCCAGAAGCTTCCGAAGAGGGAATAACACTGAAGCTTTCTTT.

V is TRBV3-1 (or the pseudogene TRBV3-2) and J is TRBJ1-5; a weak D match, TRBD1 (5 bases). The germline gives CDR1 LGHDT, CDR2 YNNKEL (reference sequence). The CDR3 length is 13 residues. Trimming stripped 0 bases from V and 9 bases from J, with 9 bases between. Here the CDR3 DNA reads TGTGCCAGCAGCCAAGATTATCAGGGGCCCCAGCATTTT. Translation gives CASSQDYQGPQHF.

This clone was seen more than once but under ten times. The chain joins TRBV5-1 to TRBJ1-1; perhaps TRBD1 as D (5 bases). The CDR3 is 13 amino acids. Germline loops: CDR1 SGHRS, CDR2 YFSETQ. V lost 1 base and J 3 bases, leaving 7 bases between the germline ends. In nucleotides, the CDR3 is TGCGCCAGCAGCTTGACGGGGGACACTGAAGCTTTCTTT. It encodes CASSLTGDTEAFF.

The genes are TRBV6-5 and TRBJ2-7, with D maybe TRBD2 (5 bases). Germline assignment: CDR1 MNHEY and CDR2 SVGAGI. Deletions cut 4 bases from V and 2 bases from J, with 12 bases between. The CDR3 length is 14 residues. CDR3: CASSLRLEAYEQYF. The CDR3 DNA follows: TGTGCCAGCAGTTTAAGACTGGAGGCCTACGAGCAGTACTTC.

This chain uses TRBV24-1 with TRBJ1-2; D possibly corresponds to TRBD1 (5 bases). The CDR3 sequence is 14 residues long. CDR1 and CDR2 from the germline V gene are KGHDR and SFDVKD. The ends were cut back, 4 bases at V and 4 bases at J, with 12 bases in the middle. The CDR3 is CATSDRGTIYGYTF. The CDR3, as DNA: TGTGCCACCAGTGACCGCGGGACGATCTATGGCTACACCTTC.

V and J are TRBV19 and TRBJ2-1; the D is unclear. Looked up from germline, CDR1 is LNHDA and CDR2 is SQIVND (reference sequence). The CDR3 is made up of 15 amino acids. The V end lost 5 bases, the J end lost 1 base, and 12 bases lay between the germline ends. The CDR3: CASSLPQRSYNEQFF. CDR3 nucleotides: TGTGCCAGTAGTCTCCCCCAGAGGTCCTACAATGAGCAGTTCTTC.

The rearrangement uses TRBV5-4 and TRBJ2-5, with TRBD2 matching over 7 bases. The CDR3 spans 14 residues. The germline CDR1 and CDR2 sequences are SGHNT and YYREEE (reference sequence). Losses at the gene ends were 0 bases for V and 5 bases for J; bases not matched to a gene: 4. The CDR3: CASSLEGGSETQYF. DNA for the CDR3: TGTGCCAGCAGCTTGGAGGGAGGGTCCGAGACCCAGTACTTC. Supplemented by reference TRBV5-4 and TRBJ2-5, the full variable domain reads ETGVTQSPTHLIKTRGQQVTLRCSSQSGHNTVSWYQQALGQGPQFIFQYYREEENGRGNFPPRFSGLQFPNYSSELNVNALELDDSALYLCASSLEGGSETQYFGPGTRLLVL.

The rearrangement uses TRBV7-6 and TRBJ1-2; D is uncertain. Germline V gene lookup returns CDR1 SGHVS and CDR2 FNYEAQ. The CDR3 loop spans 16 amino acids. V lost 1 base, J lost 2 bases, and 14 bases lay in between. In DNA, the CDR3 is TGTGCCAGCAGCTTAGGAGGTCGGCAGAGGAACTATGGCTACACCTTC. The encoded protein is CASSLGGRQRNYGYTF.

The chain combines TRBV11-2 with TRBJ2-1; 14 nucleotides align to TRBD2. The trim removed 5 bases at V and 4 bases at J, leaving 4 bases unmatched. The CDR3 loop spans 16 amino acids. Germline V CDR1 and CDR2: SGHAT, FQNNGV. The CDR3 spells CASSPRLAGGYNEQFF. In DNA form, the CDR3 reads TGTGCCAGCAGCCCCCGACTAGCGGGGGGGTACAATGAGCAGTTCTTC.

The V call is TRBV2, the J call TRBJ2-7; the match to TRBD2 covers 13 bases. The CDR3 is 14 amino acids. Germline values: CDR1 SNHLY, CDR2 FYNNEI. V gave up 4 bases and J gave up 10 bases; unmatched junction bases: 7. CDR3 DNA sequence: TGTGCCAGCAGTGTTGGGACTAGCGGGACGCGACAGTACTTC. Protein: CASSVGTSGTRQYF.

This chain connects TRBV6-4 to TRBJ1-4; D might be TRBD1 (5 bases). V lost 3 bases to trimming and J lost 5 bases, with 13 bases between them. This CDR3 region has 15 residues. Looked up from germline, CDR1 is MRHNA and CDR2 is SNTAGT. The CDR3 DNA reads TGTGCCAGCAGTGAGGGGACGGGAGAGAATGAAAAACTGTTTTTT. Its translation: CASSEGTGENEKLFF.

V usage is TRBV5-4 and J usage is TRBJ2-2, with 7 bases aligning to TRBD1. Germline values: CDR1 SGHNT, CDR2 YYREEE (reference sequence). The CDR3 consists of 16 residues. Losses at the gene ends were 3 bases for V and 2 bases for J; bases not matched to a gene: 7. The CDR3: CASSSGTARNTGELFF. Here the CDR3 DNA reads TGTGCCAGCAGCTCCGGGACAGCGAGAAACACCGGGGAGCTGTTTTTT.

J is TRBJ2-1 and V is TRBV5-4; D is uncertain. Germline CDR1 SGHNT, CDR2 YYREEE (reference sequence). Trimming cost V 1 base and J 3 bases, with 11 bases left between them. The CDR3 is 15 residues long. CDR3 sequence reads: CASSLLGGSYNEQFF. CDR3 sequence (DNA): TGTGCCAGCAGCTTGCTAGGCGGCAGCTACAATGAGCAGTTCTTC.

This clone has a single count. Here the CDR3 reads CATSETGGGTYNEQFF. The CDR3 nucleotides are TGTGCCACCAGTGAAACGGGGGGGGGAACCTACAATGAGCAGTTCTTC. The rearrangement joins TRBV24-1 to TRBJ2-1; 8 bases match TRBD2. With V trimmed by 4 bases and J by 2 bases, 6 bases remained unmatched. Germline CDR1 is KGHDR and CDR2 is SFDVKD. This CDR3 contains 16 residues.

This chain's CDR3 is CAAGRDSYEQYF. The DNA for the CDR3 is TGTGCCGCGGGACGGGACTCCTACGAGCAGTACTTC. The genes are TRBV7-9 and TRBJ2-7; D possibly corresponds to TRBD2 (6 bases). V shed 11 bases and J shed 0 bases, with 11 bases lying between them. The germline V gene has CDR1 SEHNR and CDR2 FQNEAQ (reference sequence). The CDR3 has 12 residues. The whole variable domain, filled in from reference TRBV7-9 and TRBJ2-7, reads DTGVSQNPRHKITKRGQNVTFRCDPISEHNRLYWYRQTLGQGPEFLTYFQNEAQLEKSRLLSDRFSAERPKGSFSTLEIQRTEQGDSAMYLCAAGRDSYEQYFGPGTRLTVT.

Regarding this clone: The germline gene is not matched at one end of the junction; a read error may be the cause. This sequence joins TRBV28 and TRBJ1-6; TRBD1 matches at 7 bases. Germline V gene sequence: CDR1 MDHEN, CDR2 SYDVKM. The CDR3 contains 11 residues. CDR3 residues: CASKGASLLHF. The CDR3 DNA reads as TGTGCCAGTAAGGGGGCTTCACTCCTCCACTTT.

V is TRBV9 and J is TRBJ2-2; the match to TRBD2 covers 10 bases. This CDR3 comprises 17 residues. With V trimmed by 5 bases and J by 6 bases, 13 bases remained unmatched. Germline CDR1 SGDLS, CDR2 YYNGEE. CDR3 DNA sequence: TGTGCCAGCAGGTCAACAGCCGGGACTAGCGACTCCGGGGAGCTGTTTTTT. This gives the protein CASRSTAGTSDSGELFF.

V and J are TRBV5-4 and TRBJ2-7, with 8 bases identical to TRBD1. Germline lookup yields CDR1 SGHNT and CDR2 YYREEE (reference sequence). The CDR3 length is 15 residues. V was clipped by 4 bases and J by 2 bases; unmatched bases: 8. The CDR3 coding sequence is TGTGCCAGCAGCCCCGGACAGGGAGGCCCCTACGAGCAGTACTTC. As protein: CASSPGQGGPYEQYF.

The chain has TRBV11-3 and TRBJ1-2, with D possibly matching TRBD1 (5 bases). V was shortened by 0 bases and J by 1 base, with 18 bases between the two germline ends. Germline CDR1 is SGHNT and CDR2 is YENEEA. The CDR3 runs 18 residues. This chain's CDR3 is CASSLDIAGGPLNYGYTF. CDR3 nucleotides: TGTGCCAGCAGCTTAGATATCGCCGGGGGTCCACTTAACTATGGCTACACCTTC. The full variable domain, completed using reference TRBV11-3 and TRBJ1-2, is EAGVVQSPRYKIIEKKQPVAFWCNPISGHNTLYWYLQNLGQGPELLIRYENEEAVDDSQLPKDRFSAERLKGVDSTLKIQPAELGDSAVYLCASSLDIAGGPLNYGYTFGSGTRLTVV.

The CDR3 loop is CASSEGQGTYEQYF. Written as DNA, the CDR3 is TGCGCCAGCAGTGAGGGACAGGGTACTTACGAGCAGTACTTC. The V gene is TRBV10-1, the J gene TRBJ2-7; 8 nucleotides line up with TRBD1. Germline assignment: CDR1 WNHNN and CDR2 SYGVQD (reference sequence). The CDR3 is made up of 14 amino acids. V lost 2 bases and J lost 4; bases outside the gene matches: 4.